These 3 T cell receptor beta chains came from one sample sequenced in a study of T cell responses to AZD1222 COVID-19 vaccine. TCRdb's copy holds only in-frame clones and misses some; the assay was immunoSEQ multiplex PCR. The sample lists some 49,000 clones, over 65% occurring once. The specimen comprised peripheral blood, sampled on day 0 of AZD1222 vaccination. The receptors shown here come from an adult in good health.

This rearrangement joins TRBV7-2 to TRBJ1-5, with 7 bases matching TRBD1. J gave up 5 bases and V 6 bases, and 4 bases lay outside the gene matches. The CDR3 consists of 13 residues. Germline CDR1 and CDR2: SGHTA and FQGNSA. CDR3 region: CASSSQGDQPQHF. The CDR3 DNA is TGTGCCAGCAGTTCTCAGGGGGATCAGCCCCAGCATTTT.

This clone was recorded only once. The chain carries TRBV5-1 and TRBJ2-5; 9 positions agree with TRBD2. The CDR3 runs to 15 residues. V dropped 4 bases and J dropped 9; count of bases not matched to a gene: 13. Germline V gene sequence: CDR1 SGHRS, CDR2 YFSETQ. The CDR3 loop reads CASSPLAGAMVAQYF. In DNA form, the CDR3 reads TGCGCCAGCAGCCCCTTAGCGGGGGCCATGGTGGCCCAGTACTTC.

This chain connects TRBV28 to TRBJ1-2; 10 bases are a match to TRBD1. The V segment lost 7 bases and the J segment 5 bases; nucleotides outside the gene matches: 7. This CDR3 comprises 14 residues. Germline CDR1 MDHEN, CDR2 SYDVKM. In DNA, the CDR3 is TGTGCCAGCATTACCGGGACAGGGGTATATGGCTACACCTTC. Amino acids: CASITGTGVYGYTF.